One and the same sample provided the 27 T cell receptor beta chains below, sequenced in a study of cytomegalovirus exposure and HLA in healthy donors. Repertoires were generated with immunoSEQ multiplex PCR, while TCRdb's copy carries only in-frame clones and drops some. The repertoire includes roughly 76,000 clones, roughly 94% of them detected once, and under 2% sits in the top ten. Sequencing was carried out using PBMCs. The receptors here all came from a man younger than 30 in good health and CMV-seropositive.

This chain connects TRBV18 to TRBJ1-1; TRBD1 matches at 8 bases. Germline V CDR1 and CDR2: KGHSH, LQKENI. With V trimmed by 5 bases and J by 1 base, 3 bases remained unmatched. CDR3 length: 14 residues. CDR3 sequence (DNA): TGTGCCAGCTCAAGGGGACAGGAGAACACTGAAGCTTTCTTT. It encodes CASSRGQENTEAFF.

V gene TRBV7-3 combines with J gene TRBJ2-3; TRBD2 matches at 7 bases. The germline CDR1 and CDR2 sequences are SGHTA and FQGTGA. The V segment lost 4 bases and the J segment 0 bases; nucleotides outside the gene matches: 4. This CDR3 is built from 15 residues. CDR3 sequence (DNA): TGTGCCAGCAGCTGGGGTAGCGGGAGCACAGATACGCAGTATTTT. Translation gives CASSWGSGSTDTQYF.

The chain employs TRBV4-1 and TRBJ1-2; D gene unclear. The germline CDR1 and CDR2 sequences are MGHRA and YSYEKL. Trimming took off 0 bases at V and 4 bases at J, with 12 bases between the two ends. The CDR3 covers 15 residues. CDR3 in amino acids: CASSQDQAVFYGYTF. CDR3 nucleotides: TGCGCCAGCAGCCAAGATCAGGCAGTCTTCTATGGCTACACCTTC.

This chain joins TRBV28 and TRBJ2-7; the match to TRBD2 covers 11 bases. Germline assignment: CDR1 MDHEN and CDR2 SYDVKM. After removal of 6 bases from V and 0 bases from J, the junction contained 4 bases not matched to a gene. This CDR3 comprises 15 residues. Written as DNA, the CDR3 is TGTGCCAGCAGGCGTCTAGCGGGAGGCTCCTACGAGCAGTACTTC. This gives the protein CASRRLAGGSYEQYF.

The gene calls are TRBV30 and TRBJ2-7, with D perhaps TRBD1 (5 bases). This CDR3 comprises 13 residues. In germline, CDR1 is GTSNPN, CDR2 SVGIG (reference sequence). Trimming cost V 2 bases and J 0 bases, with 8 bases left between them. CDR3 sequence: CAWSYRYSYEQYF. The CDR3 DNA follows: TGTGCCTGGAGTTACAGGTACTCCTACGAGCAGTACTTC.

This chain uses TRBV4-1 with TRBJ2-4; D call uncertain. From germline, CDR1 is MGHRA and CDR2 YSYEKL. Trimming stripped 4 bases from V and 1 base from J, with 17 bases between. This CDR3 has 17 residues. The CDR3 loop reads CASSPGRGLGAKNIQYF. The CDR3 coding sequence is TGCGCCAGCAGCCCGGGTAGAGGTTTAGGCGCCAAAAACATTCAGTACTTC.

A note on this clone: This CDR3 is also generated by other DNA sequences in the sample. The CDR3 DNA reads as TGTGCCAGCAGGGGACAGCAAGAGACCCAGTACTTC. It translates to CASRGQQETQYF. The rearrangement uses TRBV2 and TRBJ2-5, with TRBD1 matching 7 bases. Trimming took 6 bases from V and 2 from J; bases not matched to a gene: 0. Germline V gene lookup returns CDR1 SNHLY and CDR2 FYNNEI. CDR3 length: 12 residues.

The chain has TRBV5-6 and TRBJ1-5; unclear D gene. Germline loops: CDR1 SGHDT, CDR2 YYEEEE. The CDR3 has 15 residues. Trimming took 7 bases from V and 0 from J, leaving 14 bases between them. CDR3 sequence (DNA): TGTGCCAGCCGTCCGGTTCAAAATAGCAATCAGCCCCAGCATTTT. Translation: CASRPVQNSNQPQHF.

In its sample, this clone was seen once. The chain links TRBV28 to TRBJ2-3; D gene unclear. This CDR3 contains 15 residues. The ends were cut back, 2 bases at V and 1 base at J, with 10 bases in the middle. Germline lookup yields CDR1 MDHEN and CDR2 SYDVKM. The CDR3 loop reads CASSLPVQGTDTQYF. CDR3 DNA: TGTGCCAGCAGTTTACCGGTCCAGGGCACAGATACGCAGTATTTT.

CDR3 bases: TGTGCCAGCAGTTACGGGACAGTCACAGATACGCAGTATTTT. Translating gives CASSYGTVTDTQYF. The chain links TRBV6-6 to TRBJ2-3, with 7 nucleotides matching TRBD1. Trimming cost V 2 bases and J 2 bases; bases outside gene matches: 1. In germline, CDR1 is MNHNY, CDR2 SVGAGI (reference sequence). The CDR3 has 14 residues.

Note on this clone: Distinct nucleotide sequences in the sample also encode this CDR3. This sequence joins TRBV5-4 and TRBJ1-1, with D unresolved. Germline loops: CDR1 SGHNT, CDR2 YYREEE (reference sequence). The V gene lost 2 bases and the J gene lost 1 base, with 6 bases spanning the gap. The length of the CDR3 is 13 residues. The CDR3 is CASSFGGNTEAFF. In DNA form, the CDR3 reads TGTGCCAGCAGCTTTGGCGGGAACACTGAAGCTTTCTTT.

V is TRBV5-1 and J is TRBJ1-5; TRBD1 aligns across 7 bases. The junction had 14 bases not matched to a gene; V was cut back by 4 bases and J by 7 bases. Germline V gene lookup returns CDR1 SGHRS and CDR2 YFSETQ. CDR3 length: 16 amino acids. The DNA of the CDR3 is TGCGCCAGCAGCGAAGGGACAGATCCTACGGGGCAGCCCCAGCATTTT. Residues: CASSEGTDPTGQPQHF.

This clone occurred a few times. The chain carries TRBV25-1 and TRBJ2-7, with D possibly matching TRBD1 (6 bases). Germline lookup yields CDR1 MGHDK and CDR2 SYGVNS. V was pared by 2 bases and J by 1 base, with 12 bases between. This CDR3 contains 15 residues. CDR3: CASSENMDRSYEQYF. Here the CDR3 DNA reads TGTGCCAGCAGTGAAAATATGGACAGATCCTACGAGCAGTACTTC.

The chain is built from TRBV5-1 and TRBJ2-3; 7 bases agree with TRBD1. V gave up 3 bases and J gave up 5 bases; unmatched junction bases: 6. The germline V gene encodes CDR1 SGHRS and CDR2 YFSETQ. The CDR3 extends over 14 amino acids. CDR3 nucleotide sequence: TGCGCCAGCAGCTCAGGGACAGAGGAAGATACGCAGTATTTT. It encodes CASSSGTEEDTQYF.

This chain uses TRBV6-1 with TRBJ2-1; D perhaps matches TRBD1 (5 bases). This CDR3 comprises 14 residues. With 4 bases removed from V and 2 bases from J, the gap between germline ends came to 9 bases. CDR1 and CDR2 from the germline V gene are MNHNS and SASEGT. CDR3 loop: CASSGRVTYNEQFF. CDR3 DNA: TGTGCCAGCAGTGGCAGGGTTACCTACAATGAGCAGTTCTTC.

The chain couples TRBV9 to TRBJ2-1; D may be TRBD1 (5 bases). The V end lost 4 bases, the J end lost 7 bases, and 18 bases lay between the germline ends. The CDR3 has 15 amino acids. Germline V gene sequence: CDR1 SGDLS, CDR2 YYNGEE. The CDR3 is CASSQGQMFGNEQFF. CDR3 in DNA: TGTGCCAGCAGCCAAGGACAAATGTTTGGAAATGAGCAGTTCTTC.

The chain links TRBV5-6 to TRBJ2-7; 7 bases fit TRBD1. V was pared by 4 bases and J by 2 bases, with 12 bases of the junction left unmatched. The CDR3 is 16 amino acids. Germline lookup yields CDR1 SGHDT and CDR2 YYEEEE. The CDR3 region has the DNA TGTGCCAGCAGCACCCTCACAGGGGAGAGGACCTACGAGCAGTACTTC. Protein product: CASSTLTGERTYEQYF.

For the CDR3, the DNA is TGTGCCAGCAGCCAAGATAGGAGGGGCCCTGAAGCTTTCTTT. Its protein product is CASSQDRRGPEAFF. The gene calls are TRBV4-2 and TRBJ1-1; D may be TRBD1 (5 bases). With 0 bases removed from V and 6 bases from J, the gap between germline ends came to 11 bases. CDR1 is LGHNA, CDR2 YNFKEQ, per germline. This CDR3 spans 14 amino acids.

The V call is TRBV5-6, the J call TRBJ2-1; D remains ambiguous. Germline V gene sequence: CDR1 SGHDT, CDR2 YYEEEE. The CDR3 is 12 amino acids. V gave up 4 bases and J gave up 9 bases, with 11 bases separating them. This chain's CDR3 is CASSRVVSEQFF. The CDR3 DNA reads as TGTGCCAGCAGCCGGGTAGTCAGTGAGCAGTTCTTC. Variable domain in full (rest from reference TRBV5-6 and TRBJ2-1): DAGVTQSPTHLIKTRGQQVTLRCSPKSGHDTVSWYQQALGQGPQFIFQYYEEEERQRGNFPDRFSGHQFPNYSSELNVNALLLGDSALYLCASSRVVSEQFFGPGTRLTVL.

This rearrangement joins TRBV14 to TRBJ2-7; possible D gene TRBD2, 6 bases. The germline V and J ends were trimmed by 5 bases and 4 bases, with 9 bases remaining between them. The CDR3 is 12 residues long. Germline-derived CDR1 and CDR2 are SGHDN and FVKESK. The CDR3 sequence: CASSFGTYEQYF. CDR3 bases: TGTGCCAGCAGCTTCGGGACTTACGAGCAGTACTTC.

The V and J genes are TRBV6-1 and TRBJ2-7; possibly TRBD2 for D (5 bases). Germline-derived CDR1 and CDR2 are MNHNS and SASEGT. This CDR3 comprises 14 residues. With 7 bases removed from V and 0 bases from J, the gap between germline ends came to 13 bases. The CDR3 DNA reads TGTGCCAGCATTCGGACGGGGATCTCCTACGAGCAGTACTTC. Encoded protein: CASIRTGISYEQYF.

The rearrangement uses TRBV10-3 and TRBJ2-3; TRBD2 agrees at 11 bases. Germline CDR1 and CDR2: ENHRY and SYGVKD. The ends lost 4 bases at V and 2 bases at J; junction bases unmatched: 11. This CDR3 is 18 amino acids long. CDR3 in amino acids: CAISASYVAGGVTDTQYF. The DNA of the CDR3 is TGTGCCATCAGTGCTTCTTACGTAGCGGGAGGGGTCACAGATACGCAGTATTTT.

A few counts support this clone. The genes are TRBV5-1 and TRBJ2-5, with D possibly matching TRBD1 (7 bases). The germline V gene encodes CDR1 SGHRS and CDR2 YFSETQ. With 2 bases removed from V and 4 bases from J, the gap between germline ends came to 15 bases. CDR3 length: 15 residues. The CDR3 DNA is TGCGCCAGCAGCTTCGGGGGATCAGGGGGAGAGACCCAGTACTTC. Translation gives CASSFGGSGGETQYF.

This rearrangement joins TRBV5-8 to TRBJ2-7; 9 bases fit TRBD1. Trimming at V came to 0 bases and at J to 3 bases, leaving 7 bases not matched to a gene. The CDR3 spans 16 residues. CDR1 SGHTS and CDR2 YDEGEE come from the germline V gene. In nucleotides, the CDR3 is TGTGCCAGCAGCTTGGACCTCCCGGGACAGGGCTACGAGCAGTACTTC. Translated, it gives CASSLDLPGQGYEQYF.

The gene calls are TRBV5-5 and TRBJ1-2; D is perhaps TRBD1 (5 bases). CDR1 and CDR2 (germline): SGHKS, YYEKEE (reference sequence). The CDR3 covers 14 residues. The V gene lost 0 bases and the J gene lost 1 base, with 7 bases spanning the gap. The chain's CDR3 is CASSLGRDNYGYTF. CDR3 nucleotides: TGTGCCAGCAGCTTGGGCAGGGATAACTATGGCTACACCTTC.

The gene calls are TRBV11-1 and TRBJ1-1, with 10 bases fitting TRBD1. With 5 bases clipped from V and 11 bases from J, the junction kept 11 bases outside the gene matches. CDR3 length equals 14 residues. Germline V gene lookup returns CDR1 SGHAT and CDR2 FQDESV (reference sequence). The chain's CDR3 is CASSPDRGPGGAFF. The CDR3 nucleotides read TGTGCCAGCAGCCCTGACAGGGGGCCCGGGGGTGCTTTCTTT.

This clone was picked up one time. The chain has TRBV19 and TRBJ2-1; D uncertain. The germline V and J ends were trimmed by 6 bases and 4 bases, with 10 bases remaining between them. The length of the CDR3 is 13 residues. Germline CDR1 reads LNHDA; CDR2 reads SQIVND (reference sequence). As DNA, the CDR3 is TGTGCCAGTAGCTCGAACCAGTACAATGAGCAGTTCTTC. It codes for CASSSNQYNEQFF.